Below are 2 T cell receptor beta chains sequenced from a single sample in a study of vaccination and CD4 T cells after COVID-19. TCRdb ran MiXCR on the PCR reads and lists one entry per CDR3 protein. The table includes just over 20,000 distinct CDR3 sequences, roughly three fifths detected once. Material: CD4+ T cells from blood, obtained before SARS-CoV-2 vaccination. The receptors stem from a human donor who had recovered from COVID-19.

This chain joins TRBV24-1 and TRBJ1-2; D not resolved. The V end was cut by 1 base, the J end by 4 bases, with 6 bases between. Germline V gives CDR1 KGHDR, CDR2 SFDVKD. This CDR3 has 13 residues. CDR3 DNA: TGTGCCACCAGTGATTTTTCCGGCTATGGCTACACCTTC. Translation: CATSDFSGYGYTF.

V and J are TRBV11-2 and TRBJ2-2; D is unclear. Germline loops: CDR1 SGHAT, CDR2 FQNNGV. CDR3 length: 12 residues. Trimming took 1 base from V and 6 from J, leaving 3 bases between them. The CDR3 protein is CASSLGAGELFF. As DNA, the CDR3 is TGTGCCAGCAGCTTAGGGGCCGGGGAGCTGTTTTTT.